This T cell receptor beta chain was sequenced in a study of cytomegalovirus exposure and HLA in healthy donors. Using immunoSEQ multiplex PCR, the repertoire was profiled, and TCRdb retains in-frame clones only, with some absent. Altogether 150,000 to 200,000 clones are present, roughly 84% being singletons, with the ten largest covering roughly 10%. The sequence was obtained from a man aged 25-40 years in good health and CMV-seropositive. Sample: PBMCs.

In DNA form, the CDR3 reads TGTGCCAGCAGTTACACCCGACAGAATGAAAAACTGTTTTTT. It encodes CASSYTRQNEKLFF. V is TRBV6-5 and J is TRBJ1-4, with a possible D match to TRBD1 (5 bases). The germline V and J ends were trimmed by 2 bases and 5 bases, with 9 bases remaining between them. Germline V CDR1 and CDR2: MNHEY, SVGAGI. This CDR3 region has 14 residues.